This TCR beta chain was retrieved from a study of siplizumab effects on memory and regulatory T cells. The CDR3 runs to 13 residues. The V segment lost 6 bases and the J segment 5 bases; nucleotides outside the gene matches: 1. CDR1 is MNHNS, CDR2 SASEGT, per germline. Study outcomes and limitations: The mean Treg-derived percentage of mappable alloreactive CD4+ clones was around 69% with siplizumab compared with roughly 30% in controls. Suppressive capability of dividing Tregs from siplizumab cultures went unverified. Siplizumab produced a significant reduction in alloreactive sequences that were traceable to unstimulated CD4+ memory cells. The authors mapped only a minor fraction of alloreactive clones to unstimulated subsets.

Assay: immunoSEQ multiplex PCR; the TCRdb copy retains only in-frame clones and omits some. This table holds 60,000 to 70,000 clones, about 87% found once. As regards this clone: Its specificity is unknown.

The sequenced sample was Tregs sorted from blood. The clonotype originates from a human donor in good health. This rearrangement joins TRBV6-1 to TRBJ2-7, with TRBD2 matching 13 bases. The DNA of the CDR3 is TGTGCCAGCAGGGGACTAGCGGGAAACGAGCAGTACTTC. Translating gives CASRGLAGNEQYF.